The T cell receptor beta chain described here comes from a study of shared clonotypes between healthy human individuals. Among the donors, all were Caucasian adults who lived in Nashville, Tennessee. Each subset's genomic DNA was shared equally among a number of immunoSEQ plates. Assay used: immunoSEQ multiplex PCR; TCRdb lists only in-frame clones, some missing. The data contain 600,000 to 750,000 clones, around 90% of them singletons. The V gene lost 3 bases and the J gene lost 1 base, with 8 bases spanning the gap. The CDR3 sequence is 13 residues long. Germline V lookup: CDR1 SGDLS, CDR2 YYNGEE. This clone was recorded once. Antigen: not known. This specimen includes other DNA sequences encoding the same CDR3. Whole-study findings and limits: Limitation of the genetic and exposure-history diversity represented came from the few donors.

The rearrangement links TRBV9 to TRBJ2-7, with D tentatively TRBD1 (6 bases). The specimen was memory CD8+ T cells from PBMCs. This sample's subset: CD45RO+ cells pooled with CCR7-negative TemRA cells. The receptor was isolated from a man younger than 35 in good health. Some clones in this sample may be carry-over from other donors' samples. The CDR3 bases are TGTGCCAGCAGCGCCGGACAGTCCTACGAGCAGTACTTC. Translated: CASSAGQSYEQYF.